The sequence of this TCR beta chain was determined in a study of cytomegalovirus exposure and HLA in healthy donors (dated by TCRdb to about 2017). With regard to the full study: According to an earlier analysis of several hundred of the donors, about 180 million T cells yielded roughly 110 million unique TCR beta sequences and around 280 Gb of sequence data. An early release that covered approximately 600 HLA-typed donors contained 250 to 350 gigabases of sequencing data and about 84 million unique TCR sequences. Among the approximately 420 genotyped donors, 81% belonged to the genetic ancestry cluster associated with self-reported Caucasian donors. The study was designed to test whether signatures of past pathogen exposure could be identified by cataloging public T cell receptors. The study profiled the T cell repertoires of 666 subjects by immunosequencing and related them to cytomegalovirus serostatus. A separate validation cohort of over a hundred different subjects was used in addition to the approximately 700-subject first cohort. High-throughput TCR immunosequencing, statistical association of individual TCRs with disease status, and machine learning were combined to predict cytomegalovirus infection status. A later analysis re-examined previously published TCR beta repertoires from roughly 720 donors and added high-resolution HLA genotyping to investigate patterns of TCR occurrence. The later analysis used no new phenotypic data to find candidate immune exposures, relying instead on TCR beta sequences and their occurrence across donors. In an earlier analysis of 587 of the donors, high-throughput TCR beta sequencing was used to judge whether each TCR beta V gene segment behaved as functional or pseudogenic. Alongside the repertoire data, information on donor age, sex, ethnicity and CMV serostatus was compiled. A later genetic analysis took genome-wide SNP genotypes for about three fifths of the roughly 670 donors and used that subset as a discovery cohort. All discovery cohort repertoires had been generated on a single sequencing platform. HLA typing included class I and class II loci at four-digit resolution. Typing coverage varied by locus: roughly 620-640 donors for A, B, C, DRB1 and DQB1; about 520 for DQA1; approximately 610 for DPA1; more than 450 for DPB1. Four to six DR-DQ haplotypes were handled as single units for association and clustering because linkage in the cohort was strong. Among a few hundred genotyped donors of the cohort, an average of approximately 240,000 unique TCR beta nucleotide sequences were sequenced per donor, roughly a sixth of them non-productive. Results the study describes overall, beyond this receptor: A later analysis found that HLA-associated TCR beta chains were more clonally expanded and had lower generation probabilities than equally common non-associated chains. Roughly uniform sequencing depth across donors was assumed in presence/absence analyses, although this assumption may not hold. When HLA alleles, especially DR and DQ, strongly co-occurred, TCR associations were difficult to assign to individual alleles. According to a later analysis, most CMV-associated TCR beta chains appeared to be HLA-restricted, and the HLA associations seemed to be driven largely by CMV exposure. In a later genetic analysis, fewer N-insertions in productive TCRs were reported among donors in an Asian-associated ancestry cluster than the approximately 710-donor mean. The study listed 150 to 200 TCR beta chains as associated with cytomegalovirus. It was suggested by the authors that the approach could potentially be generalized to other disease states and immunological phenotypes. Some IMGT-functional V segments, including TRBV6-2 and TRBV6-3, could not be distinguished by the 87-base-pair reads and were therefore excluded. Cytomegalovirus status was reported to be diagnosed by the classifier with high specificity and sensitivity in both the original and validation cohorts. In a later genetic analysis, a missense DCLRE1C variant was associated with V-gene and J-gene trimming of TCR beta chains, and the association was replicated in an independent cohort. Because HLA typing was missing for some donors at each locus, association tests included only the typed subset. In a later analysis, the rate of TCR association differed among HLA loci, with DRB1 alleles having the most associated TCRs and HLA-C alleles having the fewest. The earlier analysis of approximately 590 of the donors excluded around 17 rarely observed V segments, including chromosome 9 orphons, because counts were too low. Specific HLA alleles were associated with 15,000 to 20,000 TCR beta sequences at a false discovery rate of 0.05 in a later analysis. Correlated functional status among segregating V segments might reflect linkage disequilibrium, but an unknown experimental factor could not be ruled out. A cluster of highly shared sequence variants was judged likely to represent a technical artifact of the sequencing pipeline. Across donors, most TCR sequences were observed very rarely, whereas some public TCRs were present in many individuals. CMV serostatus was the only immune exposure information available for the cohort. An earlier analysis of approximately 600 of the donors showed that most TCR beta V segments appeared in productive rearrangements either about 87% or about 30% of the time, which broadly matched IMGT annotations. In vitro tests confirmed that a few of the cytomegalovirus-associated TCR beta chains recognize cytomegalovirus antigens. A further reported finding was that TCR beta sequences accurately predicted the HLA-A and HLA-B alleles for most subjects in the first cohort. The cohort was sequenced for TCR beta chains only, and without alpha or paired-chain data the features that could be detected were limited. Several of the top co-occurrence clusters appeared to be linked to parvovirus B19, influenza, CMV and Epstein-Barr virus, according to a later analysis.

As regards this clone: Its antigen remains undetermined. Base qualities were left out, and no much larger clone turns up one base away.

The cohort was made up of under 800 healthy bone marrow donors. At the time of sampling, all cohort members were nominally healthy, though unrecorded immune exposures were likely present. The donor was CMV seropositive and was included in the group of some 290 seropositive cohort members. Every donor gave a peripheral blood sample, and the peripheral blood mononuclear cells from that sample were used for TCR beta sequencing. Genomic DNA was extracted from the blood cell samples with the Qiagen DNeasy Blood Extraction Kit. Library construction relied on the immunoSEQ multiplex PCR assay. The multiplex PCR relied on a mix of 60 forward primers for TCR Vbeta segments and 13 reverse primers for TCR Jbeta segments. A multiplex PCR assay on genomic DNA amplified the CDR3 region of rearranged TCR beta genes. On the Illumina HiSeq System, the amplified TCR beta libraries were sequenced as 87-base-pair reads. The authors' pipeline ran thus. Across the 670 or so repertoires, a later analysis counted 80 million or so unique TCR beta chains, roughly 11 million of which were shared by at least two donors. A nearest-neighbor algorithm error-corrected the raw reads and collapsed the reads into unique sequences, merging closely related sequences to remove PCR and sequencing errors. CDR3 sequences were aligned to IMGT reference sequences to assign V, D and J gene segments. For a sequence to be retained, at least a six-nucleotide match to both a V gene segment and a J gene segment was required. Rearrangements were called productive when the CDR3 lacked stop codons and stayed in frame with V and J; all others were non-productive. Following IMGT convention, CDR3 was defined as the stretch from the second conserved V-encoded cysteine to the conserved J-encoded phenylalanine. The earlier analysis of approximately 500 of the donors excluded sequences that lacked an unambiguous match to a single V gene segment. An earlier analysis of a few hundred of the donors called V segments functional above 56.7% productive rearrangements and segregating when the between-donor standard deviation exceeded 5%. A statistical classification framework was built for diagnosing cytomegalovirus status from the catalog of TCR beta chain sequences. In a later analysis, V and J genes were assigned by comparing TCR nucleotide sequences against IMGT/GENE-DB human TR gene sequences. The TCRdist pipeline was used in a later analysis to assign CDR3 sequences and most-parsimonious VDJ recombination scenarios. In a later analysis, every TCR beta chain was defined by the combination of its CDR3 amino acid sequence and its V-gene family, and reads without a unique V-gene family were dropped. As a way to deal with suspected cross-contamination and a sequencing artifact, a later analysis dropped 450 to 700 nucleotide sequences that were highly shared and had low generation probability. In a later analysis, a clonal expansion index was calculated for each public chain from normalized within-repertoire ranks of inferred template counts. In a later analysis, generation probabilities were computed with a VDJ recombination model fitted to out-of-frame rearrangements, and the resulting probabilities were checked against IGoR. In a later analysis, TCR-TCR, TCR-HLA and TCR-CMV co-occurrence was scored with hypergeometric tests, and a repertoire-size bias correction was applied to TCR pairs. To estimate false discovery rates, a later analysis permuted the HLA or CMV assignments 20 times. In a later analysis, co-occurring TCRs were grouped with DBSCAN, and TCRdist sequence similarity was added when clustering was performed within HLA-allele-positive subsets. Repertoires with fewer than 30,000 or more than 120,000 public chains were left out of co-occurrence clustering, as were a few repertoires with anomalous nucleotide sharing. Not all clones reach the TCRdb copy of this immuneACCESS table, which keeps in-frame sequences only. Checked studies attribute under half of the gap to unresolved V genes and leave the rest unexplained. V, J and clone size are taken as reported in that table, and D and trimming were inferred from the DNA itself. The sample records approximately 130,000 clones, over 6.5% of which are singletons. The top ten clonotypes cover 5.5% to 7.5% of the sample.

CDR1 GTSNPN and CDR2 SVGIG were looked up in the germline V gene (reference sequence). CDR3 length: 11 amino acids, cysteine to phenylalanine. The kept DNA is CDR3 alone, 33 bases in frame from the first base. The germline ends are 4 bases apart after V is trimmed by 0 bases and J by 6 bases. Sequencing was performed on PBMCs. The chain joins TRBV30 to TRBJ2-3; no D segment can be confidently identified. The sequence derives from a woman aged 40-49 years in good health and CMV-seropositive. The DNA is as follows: TGTGCCTGGAGTGTATCGGATACGCAGTATTTT. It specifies CAWSVSDTQYF.